This T cell receptor beta chain was sequenced during a study of cytomegalovirus exposure and HLA in healthy donors. PCR used 60 Vbeta primers and 13 Jbeta primers. The assay was immunoSEQ multiplex PCR, and TCRdb's table has in-frame clones only and misses some. The data show some 130,000 clones, around 10% seen once. Note on this clone: Its target is unknown.

Overall study findings and caveats: The availability of immune exposure information extended only to CMV serostatus. Across donors, sequencing depth was assumed by presence/absence analyses to be roughly uniform. In most subjects, TCR beta sequences reportedly gave accurate predictions of HLA-A and HLA-B alleles. The study designated around 150 TCR beta chains cytomegalovirus-associated.

The CDR3 covers 14 residues. Germline CDR1 reads SGHRS; CDR2 reads YFSETQ. Between the trimmed V and J ends, which lost 4 bases and 2 bases, there was a span of 12 bases. What was sequenced was PBMCs. This TCR derives from a woman aged 40 to 49 in good health and CMV-seropositive. V and J are TRBV5-1 and TRBJ1-1; D gene ambiguous. The CDR3 protein is CASSPNRANTEAFF. CDR3 sequence (DNA): TGCGCCAGCAGCCCTAACAGAGCAAACACTGAAGCTTTCTTT.